This entry is about one T cell receptor beta chain. Germline CDR1 reads SNHLY; CDR2 reads FYNNEI. V dropped 5 bases and J dropped 4 bases, with 14 bases sitting between them. CDR3 length equals 14 residues. The data derive from a study of blood T cell repertoires in COVID-19. Data came from immunoSEQ multiplex PCR; TCRdb stores just in-frame clones and leaves some out. The profile shows nearly 90,000 clones, 90% of them singletons. The chain uses TRBV2 and TRBJ1-2; D is possibly TRBD1 (6 bases). Sequencing was done on a sample of peripheral blood. The TCR was taken from a man between 18 and 29 years old with COVID-19, enrolled during active disease. CDR3 amino acids: CASSLGQNLYGYTF. The CDR3, as DNA: TGTGCCAGCAGTCTTGGACAGAACCTCTATGGCTACACCTTC.